Listed below are T cell receptor beta chains from one sample, sequenced in a study of cytomegalovirus exposure and HLA in healthy donors. Clones were read by immunoSEQ multiplex PCR, and TCRdb kept only the in-frame ones, dropping some. Of some 130,000 clones in the sample, 70% were seen once. Sequenced material: PBMCs. The receptors derive from a woman aged 55-70 years in good health and CMV-seropositive. CDR3s include the opening cysteine and the closing phenylalanine or tryptophan. The order of the fields is D gene, J gene, clone size, V gene, CDR3 DNA, CDR3 protein. The D gene is left open where the match is weak. Expanded clones get a size class; other rows say once, few or many, or leave the size out.

-,TRBJ1-2,-,TRBV13,TGTGCCAGCAGCTTACAGGGAGGAGGCTACACCTTC,CASSLQGGGYTF
-,TRBJ2-2,-,TRBV21-1,TGTGCCAGCAGCAAAGAAGCTAGCGGGAGGAGTAACACCGGGGAGCTGTTTTTT,CASSKEASGRSNTGELFF
-,TRBJ2-5,-,TRBV5-3,TGTGCCAGAAGCCCTCTCCTCCCACAACAAGAGACCCAGTACTTC,CARSPLLPQQETQYF
TRBD2,TRBJ2-7,-,TRBV2,TGTGCCAGCAGTGTTGTAAGCGGGAGAGGCGAGCAGTACTTC,CASSVVSGRGEQYF
-,TRBJ1-2,-,TRBV5-6,TGTGCCAGCAGCTTGGGATCCCGACAGTACACCTTC,CASSLGSRQYTF
-,TRBJ2-6,-,TRBV2,TGTGCCAGCAGTGTCCTCTCTGGGGCCAACGTCCTGACTTTC,CASSVLSGANVLTF
-,TRBJ1-2,-,TRBV10-3,TGTGCCATCAGTGGCCAGGGCTATGGCTACACCTTC,CAISGQGYGYTF
-,TRBJ2-2,few,TRBV4-2,TGTGCCAGCAGCCAAGATTTACTTCCGAACACCGGGGAGCTGTTTTTT,CASSQDLLPNTGELFF
-,TRBJ1-1,-,TRBV4-2,TGTGCCAGCAGCCAAGAGGGTCAGGGAAGGAACACTGAAGCTTTCTTT,CASSQEGQGRNTEAFF
TRBD2,TRBJ2-7,-,TRBV19,TGTGCCAGTAGTCCCCAGGGACTAGCATCCTACGAGCAGTACTTC,CASSPQGLASYEQYF
-,TRBJ2-6,-,TRBV6-1,TGTGCCAGCACCGAGCACTCTGGGGCCAACGTCCTGACTTTC,CASTEHSGANVLTF
-,TRBJ1-4,few,TRBV14,TGTGCCAGCAGCCAAGGTGGCAGGGGTTATGAAAAACTGTTTTTT,CASSQGGRGYEKLFF
TRBD2,TRBJ2-1,-,TRBV19,TGTGCCAGTACCCATAGCGGGTCGGTCTACAATGAGCAGTTCTTC,CASTHSGSVYNEQFF
TRBD2,TRBJ2-1,few,TRBV6-6,TGTGCCAGCAGTTACGGGACTAGCGGGACTAATGAGCAGTTCTTC,CASSYGTSGTNEQFF
-,TRBJ2-1,few,TRBV9,TGTGCCAGCAGCTATAGCGGCTCCTGGTCCAATGAGCAGTTCTTC,CASSYSGSWSNEQFF
TRBD1,TRBJ1-1,-,TRBV5-1,TGCGCCAGCAGCTCCAGGTCTAGGACAGGGTCCACTGAAGCTTTCTTT,CASSSRSRTGSTEAFF
TRBD2,TRBJ2-7,-,TRBV5-6,TGTGCCAGCAGCTTGGGGCTAGCGGGAGTCAGCGAGCAGTACTTC,CASSLGLAGVSEQYF
-,TRBJ2-1,few,TRBV2,TGTGCCAGCAGCCCCAGGGGTGAGCAGTTCTTC,CASSPRGEQFF
TRBD2,TRBJ2-5,-,TRBV7-7,TGTGCTAGCAGCTCCGGGAGGGTGTACCAAGAGACCCAGTACTTC,CASSSGRVYQETQYF
-,TRBJ1-1,-,TRBV10-3,TGTGCCATCAGAACGACAGGGAACACTGAAGCTTTCTTT,CAIRTTGNTEAFF
TRBD1,TRBJ2-7,-,TRBV5-4,TGTGCCAGCAGCTCCCCCGGGACAGGGGGCGAGCAGTACTTC,CASSSPGTGGEQYF